This T cell receptor (beta chain) was sequenced during a study of identical twins. Each CDR3 protein is one row after TCRdb ran MiXCR on the 5' RACE reads. This table has fewer than 650,000 distinct CDR3 sequences, over 8.5% appearing once. V gave up 3 bases and J gave up 6 bases, with 12 bases separating them. Germline V CDR1 and CDR2: DFQATT, SNEGSKA (reference sequence). The CDR3 consists of 12 residues. This clonotype was detected ten times or more. This sample was also put to use in a study of yellow fever vaccine responses in identical twins.

The chain carries TRBV20-1 and TRBJ2-7; the D call may be TRBD1 or TRBD2 (6 bases each). The sample consisted of PBMCs. The sequence derives from a woman aged 18 to 35 in good health. Here the CDR3 DNA reads TGCAGTGCTAGTCGGGGGCTTGGCGAGCAGTACTTC. This translates into CSASRGLGEQYF.